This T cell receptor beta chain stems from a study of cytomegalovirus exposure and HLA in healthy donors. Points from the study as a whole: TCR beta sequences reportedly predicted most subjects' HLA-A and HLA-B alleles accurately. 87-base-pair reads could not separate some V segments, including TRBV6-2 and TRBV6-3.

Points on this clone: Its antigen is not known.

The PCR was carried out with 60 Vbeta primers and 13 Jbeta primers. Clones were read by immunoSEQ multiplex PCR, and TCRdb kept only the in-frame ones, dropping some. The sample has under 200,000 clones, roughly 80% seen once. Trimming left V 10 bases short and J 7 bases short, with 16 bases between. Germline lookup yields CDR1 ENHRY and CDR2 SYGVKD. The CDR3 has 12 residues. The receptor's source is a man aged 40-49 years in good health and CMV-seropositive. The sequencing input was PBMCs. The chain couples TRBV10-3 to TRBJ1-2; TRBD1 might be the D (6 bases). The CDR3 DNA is TGTGCCACCACTCAGGGGCCCCTTGGCTACACCTTC. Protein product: CATTQGPLGYTF.